The subject of this entry is one TCR beta chain. No antigen is known for it. The germline V gene has CDR1 SGHTA and CDR2 FQGNSA. With 5 bases clipped from V and 0 bases from J, the junction kept 5 bases outside the gene matches. This CDR3 comprises 15 residues. Some clones are missing from TCRdb's copy, which holds only in-frame ones; the method was immunoSEQ multiplex PCR. The sample shows tens of thousands of clones, more than 70% of them seen only once. This entry is derived from a study of PD-L1 blockade in urothelial cancer. Across the whole study: Males with bladder-origin urothelial cancer constituted about 90% of the roughly 30 patients. Blood samples had a median of 141,255 T cells, approximately 83,000 unique TCRs, and clonality 0.08 to 0.085.

Sample time point: peripheral blood 6 weeks after treatment start. Overall study results and limits: Durable-benefit cases showed more tumor-associated blood clone expansion at 3 weeks.

Sequencing was performed on PBMCs, taken around atezolizumab (anti-PD-L1) treatment. The gene calls are TRBV7-2 and TRBJ2-7; the match to TRBD1 covers 9 bases. The receptor comes from a man aged 65-85 years with urothelial cancer. The CDR3 is CASSLSGQGSYEQYF. The CDR3 DNA reads as TGTGCCAGCAGCCTTTCGGGACAGGGCTCCTACGAGCAGTACTTC.